Given below is one T cell receptor (beta chain) in context. Its antigen is unidentified. Assay used: immunoSEQ multiplex PCR; TCRdb lists only in-frame clones, some missing. The data hold over 100,000 clones, with around 94% observed a single time. This entry comes from a study of graft-versus-host responses after intestinal transplantation. Looking at the study overall: Recipients uniformly received anti-thymocyte globulin induction, followed by tacrolimus and steroids for approximately 3 years.

This CDR3 is built from 15 residues. The V gene lost 1 base and the J gene lost 1 base, with 10 bases spanning the gap. Germline V gene data show CDR1 as SGHAT and CDR2 as FQNNGV. The TCR was taken from a human donor who was the organ donor for an intestinal transplant. V and J are TRBV11-2 and TRBJ2-5; TRBD2 is a possible D gene (5 bases). Specimen: unstimulated CD4+ T cells sorted from spleen or lymph node cells, collected before transplant. The CDR3 nucleotides read TGTGCCAGCAGCTTAGTGAGGGCCCCCCAAGAGACCCAGTACTTC. Protein: CASSLVRAPQETQYF.